The entry below describes one T cell receptor (beta chain). What it binds is unknown. This sample was included in a study of blood T cells in healthy people across ages. Researchers collected approximately 9.9 milliliters of peripheral blood from every single donor. Then a second PCR, running roughly 7 to 11 cycles, was carried out with a sample-barcoded 5' primer and a J-beta primer mix. Per-sample output comprised a minimum of 2.5 million paired-end reads containing CDR3. TCRdb redid the calling of the 5' RACE reads with MiXCR, one entry per CDR3 protein. The top ten hold roughly 22% of the sample, which has more than 650,000 distinct CDR3 sequences, 22% seen once. The V gene end was trimmed by 1 base and the J gene end by 5 bases; junction bases not matched to a gene: 8. This CDR3 spans 16 amino acids. The germline V gene encodes CDR1 LGHNT and CDR2 FRNRAP. Study outcomes and limitations: The study could not conclusively compare naive and antigen-experienced cells, given its unsorted PBMCs.

The chain joins TRBV12-5 to TRBJ2-5; 9 bases agree with TRBD2. The TCR was taken from a man between 65 and 79 years old in good health. The sample taken for sequencing was blood. Written as DNA, the CDR3 is TGTGCTAGTGGTTTGGAGTGGATAGCGGGAGCGGAGACCCAGTACTTC. Residues: CASGLEWIAGAETQYF.